This TCR beta chain stems from a study of CD8 T cells in Susac syndrome. Looking at the study overall: Clinical remission applied to 8 or 9 sequenced Susac syndrome patients, and more than five had active disease. Points from the study as a whole: CD4+ repertoires of Susac syndrome patients lacked detectable clonal expansion.

Purification of the CD8+ and CD4+ T cells relied on negative isolation, and TEMRA cells underwent FACS enrichment. Random-hexamer reverse transcription was applied to roughly 0.5 to 1 ug RNA. By means of immunoSEQ multiplex PCR, TCR beta CDR3 spanning 54 Vbeta and 13 Jbeta underwent amplification. A single record per CDR3 protein comes from TCRdb applying MiXCR to the immunoSEQ multiplex PCR reads. Of about 140,000 distinct CDR3 sequences listed, approximately 96% are singletons. V trimming: 0 bases; J trimming: 6 bases; junction bases outside the gene matches: 0. The germline V gene has CDR1 SGHRS and CDR2 YFSETQ. This CDR3 is built from 13 residues. This clonotype was observed a handful of times. Antigen: not known.

The clonotype was recovered from a human donor with Susac syndrome. V gene TRBV5-1 combines with J gene TRBJ2-7; TRBD1 matches 10 bases. Material: CD4+ T cells from PBMCs. The CDR3 sequence: CASSLGDRGEQYF. The CDR3 DNA is TGCGCCAGCAGCTTGGGGGACAGGGGCGAGCAGTACTTC.